This T cell receptor (beta chain) was recorded in a study of identical twins (dated by TCRdb to 2016 to 2018). Context from the whole study: The study deep-sequenced TCR alpha and beta repertoires from monozygotic twins, unrelated adults of various ages and cord blood to test whether fetal clonotypes persist. To rule out contamination, the twin experiments were replicated at different times with different library preparation protocols.

The library was built by means of 5' RACE. For sequencing, an Illumina HiSeq 2000 was employed. Template switching introduced a universal primer binding site; the final cDNA contained a unique molecular identifier, enabling accurate counting of TCR cDNA molecules. Specific primers in the conserved constant-segment region were used to synthesize first-strand cDNA for TCR alpha and beta chains. To control for contamination, every cDNA library carried two barcodes: a SMART-Mk sample barcode plus Illumina barcodes. Two successive PCR steps introduced TruSeq adapter sequences along with Illumina sample barcodes. The Illumina HiSeq platform was used with custom primers to sequence TCR alpha and beta cDNA libraries. Processing in the source paper ran as follows. MiGEC processed the raw reads to extract unique molecular identifiers, while MiXCR was used to determine the CDR3 positions. Recombination models were inferred per individual with the repgenHMM and IGoR tools using an EM algorithm. Shared clonotypes were analyzed with the tcR package in R, and sharing was normalized by the product of cloneset sizes. To study raw recombination without the effects of thymic and clonal selection, out-of-frame nonproductive sequences were analyzed. TCRdb cleaned the public reads at Q25 with fastp, built clones with MiXCR and kept in-frame beta chains. Every entry covers one CDR3 protein and lists the most common genes and DNA from its rows. The V and J calls here are based on TCRdb, not the publication. The sample contains under 500,000 distinct CDR3 sequences, roughly an eighth of them found a single time. More than 0.8% of the sample is taken by the ten largest.

Only a few counts were recorded for this clonotype. The antigen it recognizes is unknown. No base quality values were provided; no much bigger clone lies one nucleotide off. Every donor in the study was a healthy Caucasian. The twin cohort consisted of three pairs of female monozygotic twins, all aged roughly 18 to 29 years. Positive isolation kits from Invitrogen were used to isolate the CD4+ and CD8+ T cell populations. Here V drops 5 bases and J drops 4 bases, and the junction holds 4 bases not matched to any gene. Taken from cysteine to phenylalanine, the CDR3 has 13 residues. Only the CDR3 part of the read is kept: 39 bases, read in frame from the first base. Study-level results and caveats: Fewer insertions were carried by abundant cord blood beta clonotypes; a weaker similar trend was observed in young adult naive repertoires, while no such trend was observed in memory repertoires. A weaker excess of twin sharing was found in beta out-of-frame sequences because the signal-to-noise ratio was lowered by fewer shared sequences. Recombination models systematically underestimated out-of-frame TCR alpha sharing in monozygotic twins but agreed with sharing between unrelated individuals. Because the same donors could not be followed over many years, the conclusions relied on cross-sectional statistical analysis. Invariant T cells such as MAIT and iNKT could partly confound zero-insertion analyses, though diverse VJ usage argued against this for most clonotypes. Compared with coincidental sharing between unrelated individuals, out-of-frame TCR alpha sequences shared between twins had an excess of sequences with low generation probability.

These sequences were also reported in another study, on yellow fever vaccine responses in identical twins. As the second publication notes: The T cell response to vaccination in identical twins was reported by the authors to appear partly convergent and partly personalized. Focusing on identical twins, the study followed the T cell clones that responded to the vaccine, and did so with precision.

The sequence was collected from a young woman in good health. The material sequenced was CD4+ T cells sorted from blood. The chain is encoded by TRBV12-3 or TRBV12-4 joined to TRBJ1-2, and TRBD1 matches 7 of the central bases. The sequence in DNA is TGTGCCAGCAGTCGGGACAGTGGCTATGGCTACACCTTC. It translates as CASSRDSGYGYTF.